This TCR beta chain was obtained from a study of blood T cells in healthy people across ages. About the study: T cells yielded about one barcoded beta molecule per two cells through template switching.

A sample-barcoded 5' primer and a J-beta primer mix were used in a second PCR of roughly 7 to 11 cycles. A template-switch adaptor that had 12 random nucleotides put a tag on each cDNA molecule. There were at least 3 million CDR3-containing paired-end reads obtained from each sample. TCRdb processed the 5' RACE reads anew with MiXCR; each CDR3 protein has one entry. The sample lists approximately 2,000,000 distinct CDR3 sequences; approximately 40% were seen once. V shed 2 bases and J shed 6 bases, with 11 bases lying between them. The CDR3 spans 14 residues. Per germline, CDR1 SGHTA and CDR2 FQGNSA. Sequences were obtained from blood. This receptor was obtained from a human donor in good health. The chain uses TRBV7-2 and TRBJ2-1; D not resolved. CDR3 in DNA: TGTGCCAGCAGCTTAACGTTGTTGCGCAATGAGCAGTTCTTC. Amino acids: CASSLTLLRNEQFF.